The 9 T cell receptor beta chains given below trace back to one sample, sequenced in a study of T cells in Graves' hyperthyroidism and ophthalmopathy. TCR beta CDR3 regions were amplified from RNA. With the HTBI primer set, the TCR CDR3 went through a first round of RT-PCR. TCRdb independently ran MiXCR on the multiplex PCR reads; one entry per CDR3 protein. The sample shows hundreds of thousands of distinct CDR3 sequences, 14% of them seen only once. Source material: blood. The receptors originated from a woman aged 18-30 years with Graves' hyperthyroidism.

V is TRBV3-1 and J is TRBJ2-3; 8 bases align to TRBD2. Trimming took 4 bases from V and 4 from J; bases not matched to a gene: 13. Looked up from germline, CDR1 is LGHDT and CDR2 is YNNKEL (reference sequence). CDR3 length: 17 residues. Here the CDR3 reads CASSRGSGGRWADTQYF. CDR3 sequence (DNA): TGTGCCAGCAGCCGGGGGTCGGGCGGGAGGTGGGCAGATACGCAGTATTTT.

On this clonotype: A much larger clone differs from this one at a single base, so this may be a read error. The CDR3 loop is CAGSSRLSNQPQHF. DNA for the CDR3: TGTGCCGGCAGCTCTAGGCTGAGCAATCAGCCCCAGCATTTT. The genes are TRBV7-2 and TRBJ1-5; D ambiguous. The CDR3 contains 14 residues. CDR1 is SGHTA and CDR2 is FQGNSA in the germline V gene.

In its sample, this clonotype was seen once. The gene calls are TRBV19 and TRBJ1-1, with D possibly TRBD1 on 5 matching bases. The V and J ends lost 2 bases and 4 bases respectively, with 11 bases between them. Germline V CDR1 and CDR2: LNHDA, SQIVND (reference sequence). This CDR3 spans 14 amino acids. The CDR3, as DNA: TGTGCCAGTAGTATAAGGGACCAGGGCACTGAAGCTTTCTTT. It translates to CASSIRDQGTEAFF.

The V call is TRBV7-9, the J call TRBJ1-4; no definite D call. V shed 5 bases and J shed 6 bases, with 16 bases lying between them. The length of the CDR3 is 15 residues. CDR1 is SEHNR and CDR2 is FQNEAQ in the germline V gene (reference sequence). The DNA for the CDR3 is TGTGCCAGCAGCCCCACGGGAGGGCGGGATGAAAAACTGTTTTTT. Translation gives CASSPTGGRDEKLFF.

V usage is TRBV19 and J usage is TRBJ1-2, with D tentatively TRBD1 (5 bases). The CDR3 has 16 amino acids. Trimming removed 0 bases at V and 6 bases at J, with 17 bases between. Germline V lookup: CDR1 LNHDA, CDR2 SQIVND (reference sequence). CDR3 protein: CASSIDIQGSFDGYTF. The CDR3 region has the DNA TGTGCCAGTAGTATAGATATCCAGGGTTCGTTCGATGGCTACACCTTC.

This clonotype occurred many times. The chain uses TRBV10-3 and TRBJ2-7, with 9 bases fitting TRBD1. V lost 5 bases and J lost 5; bases outside the gene matches: 4. CDR3 length: 13 residues. Germline CDR1 reads ENHRY; CDR2 reads SYGVKD. The CDR3 DNA follows: TGTGCCATCAGTCGGGACAGGGAGAACGAGCAGTACTTC. As protein: CAISRDRENEQYF.

This clonotype was detected many times. The chain couples TRBV7-3 to TRBJ2-5, with a weak D call TRBD2 (6 bases). V lost 6 bases and J lost 8, with 16 bases in between. The CDR3 runs 13 residues. Germline V gives CDR1 SGHTA, CDR2 FQGTGA. CDR3 nucleotide sequence: TGTGCCAGCAGTGCCTCGAAAGCGGGCACCCAGTACTTC. Protein: CASSASKAGTQYF. The variable domain in full, with the rest retrieved from reference TRBV7-3 and TRBJ2-5, is GAGVSQTPSNKVTEKGKYVELRCDPISGHTALYWYRQSLGQGPEFLIYFQGTGAADDSGLPNDRFFAVRPEGSVSTLKIQRTERGDSAVYLCASSASKAGTQYFGPGTRLLVL.

Only a few counts were recorded for this clonotype. This chain joins TRBV29-1 and TRBJ1-6; the D is unclear. The ends were cut back, 5 bases at V and 7 bases at J, with 15 bases in the middle. CDR3 size: 14 residues. The germline CDR1 and CDR2 sequences are SQVTM and ANQGSEA. The CDR3 protein is CSVKKDGFNSPLHF. The CDR3 bases are TGCAGCGTTAAAAAAGACGGTTTCAATTCACCCCTCCACTTT.

This clonotype appeared many times. CDR3 sequence: CASSSSGRALWGTDTQYF. CDR3 DNA: TGTGCCAGCAGCTCCAGCGGGAGGGCCTTGTGGGGCACAGATACGCAGTATTTT. The V and J genes are TRBV12-3 or TRBV12-4 and TRBJ2-3; 10 positions match TRBD2. The CDR3 sequence is 18 residues long. Trimming removed 6 bases from V and 1 base from J; junction bases left unmatched: 13.